The 3 T cell receptor beta chains presented below share a single source sample, sequenced in a study of Graves' ophthalmopathy and Graves' hyperthyroidism. Transcripts of RNA were the source for amplifying TCR beta CDR3 regions. The workflow started with a first-round RT-PCR run with HTBI primers and then moved on to a second-round multiplex PCR. TCRdb itself ran the multiplex PCR reads through MiXCR, one entry per CDR3 protein. The sample includes more than 1,000,000 distinct CDR3 sequences, about 36% of them seen just once. Sequencing was carried out using peripheral blood or thyroid tissue (not recorded which). The origin of the receptors is an adult man with Graves' hyperthyroidism.

This clonotype appeared many times. The chain links TRBV29-1 to TRBJ2-7; the D is unclear. The CDR3 is 13 residues long. Germline V lookup: CDR1 SQVTM, CDR2 ANQGSEA. V was clipped by 1 base and J by 7 bases, with 14 bases between them. The CDR3 nucleotides are TGCAGCGTTGAAGCTCCCTCAATGGGGGAGCAGTACTTC. Amino acids: CSVEAPSMGEQYF.

The chain employs TRBV28 and TRBJ1-2; D unclear. The CDR3 is made up of 12 amino acids. Germline CDR1 and CDR2: MDHEN and SYDVKM. Trimming left V 7 bases short and J 7 bases short, with 13 bases between. The CDR3 is CASTVGSRGYTF. CDR3 DNA sequence: TGTGCCAGCACAGTAGGGAGTCGTGGCTACACCTTC.

The rearrangement links TRBV24-1 to TRBJ1-1; possible D gene TRBD1, 6 bases. V lost 4 bases, J lost 3 bases, and 17 bases lay in between. The CDR3 runs to 16 residues. Germline lookup yields CDR1 KGHDR and CDR2 SFDVKD. The CDR3 region has the DNA TGTGCCACCAGTGAAATACCTGAGGGGGATGACACTGAAGCTTTCTTT. Protein product: CATSEIPEGDDTEAFF.